Following are 14 T cell receptor beta chains from one sample sequenced in a study of CXCR3-negative and CXCR3-positive naive CD8 T cells. 5' RACE that incorporated UMI labels was used to prepare the TRB cDNA libraries. With the 5' RACE reads reprocessed, TCRdb shows one record per CDR3 protein and no DNA. This listing includes 43,000 or so distinct CDR3 sequences. The source material was naive CXCR3- CD8+ T cells from blood. The subset is: CD45RO-CCR7+CD27+CD95- naive CD8+ T cells lacking CXCR3 (TNR3-). These receptors were collected from a human donor in good health. Some clones in this sample may be carry-over from other donors' samples.

This chain uses TRBV7-2 with TRBJ2-1. CDR3 length: 14 amino acids. Germline loops: CDR1 SGHTA, CDR2 FQGNSA. This CDR3 reads CASSLAGQRDEQFF.

This chain uses TRBV28 with TRBJ1-2; with no DNA, the TCRdb D assignment of TRBD1 cannot be verified. CDR3 length: 14 amino acids. Germline CDR1 MDHEN, CDR2 SYDVKM. CDR3 loop: CASSPHRAKLGYTF.

The chain recombines TRBV25-1 with TRBJ2-7. This CDR3 has 14 amino acids. Germline V gene lookup returns CDR1 MGHDK and CDR2 SYGVNS. The CDR3 here is CASSRSQGTYEQYF.

This sequence joins TRBV12-5 and TRBJ2-7. CDR1 is LGHNT and CDR2 is FRNRAP in the germline V gene. This CDR3 spans 12 amino acids. The CDR3 here is CASGLDAYEQYF.

This chain joins TRBV6-5 and TRBJ2-3; TCRdb's D call of TRBD1 is untestable without DNA. CDR1 and CDR2 (germline): MNHEY, SVGAGI. CDR3 length: 15 residues. The CDR3 spells CASSSLSPSTDTQYF.

This chain connects TRBV29-1 to TRBJ2-7; TCRdb reports TRBD1, a call that lacks DNA to check it against. The CDR3 spans 15 residues. CDR1 SQVTM and CDR2 ANQGSEA come from the germline V gene. The CDR3 reads CSGRTGDGAKNIQYF.

The rearrangement joins TRBV19 to TRBJ1-1. There are 11 residues in the CDR3. CDR1 is LNHDA, CDR2 SQIVND, per germline (reference sequence). CDR3: CASSYSLEAFF.

The chain has TRBV14 and TRBJ2-1. The CDR3 is made up of 14 amino acids. In germline, CDR1 is SGHDN, CDR2 FVKESK. The CDR3 protein is CASSRGPLQDEQFF.

The chain is built from TRBV6-6 and TRBJ2-1; absent DNA, TCRdb's TRBD1 call cannot be checked. The CDR3 loop spans 15 amino acids. From germline, CDR1 is MNHNY and CDR2 SVGAGI (reference sequence). The CDR3: CASSPDGQGSNEQFF.

The chain recombines TRBV29-1 with TRBJ2-7. CDR1 is SQVTM and CDR2 is ANQGSEA in the germline V gene. This CDR3 is built from 12 residues. CDR3 protein: CSADTDSYEQYF.

V and J are TRBV28 and TRBJ2-5; TCRdb's D call of TRBD2 is untestable without DNA. CDR3 length: 17 amino acids. Germline V CDR1 and CDR2: MDHEN, SYDVKM. The CDR3 loop reads CASSSLAGGTIQETQYF.

V usage is TRBV20-1 and J usage is TRBJ2-7; checking the TCRdb D call of TRBD1 is not possible without DNA. Germline V gene lookup returns CDR1 DFQATT and CDR2 SNEGSKA (reference sequence). This CDR3 spans 14 amino acids. The CDR3 reads CSARRVGGSDEQYF.

The gene calls are TRBV12-3 or TRBV12-4 and TRBJ2-1; the TCRdb D gene call, TRBD1, has no DNA to confirm it. CDR3 length: 17 amino acids. CDR3 protein: CASPREPRDRVYNEQFF.

This rearrangement joins TRBV12-3 or TRBV12-4 to TRBJ1-5. The CDR3 consists of 12 residues. CDR3 amino acids: CASTGSNQPQHF.